One TCR beta chain is described in this entry. The antigen remains unidentified. Given a much more abundant clone one base away, this may be a read error. From RNA transcripts, TCR beta CDR3 regions were amplified. RT-PCR in the first round (using the HTBI primer set) targeted the TCR CDR3. Via MiXCR, TCRdb re-called the multiplex PCR reads, giving one row per CDR3 protein. The sample records 450,000 to 500,000 distinct CDR3 sequences, 22% being singletons. The study included ophthalmopathy patients with Clinical Activity Score at least 3, NOSPECS grade at least 4 and duration under 3 months. Diagnostic assessment was based on clinical symptoms, serum thyroxine and TRAb, thyroid ultrasound and orbital computed tomography. This sample was included in a study of T cells in Graves' hyperthyroidism and ophthalmopathy. Study-wide results and caveats: Median prediction lead before ophthalmopathy onset was six to eight months with the model. Blood also carried most thyroid clonotypes expanded above 0.001.

Sequenced: blood. The sequence was collected from a woman in her sixties or seventies with Graves' ophthalmopathy.

CDR3 DNA sequence: TGTGCTAGCAGCTCCTTGGCAGACGGGAGCGGGGAGCTGTTTTTT. This codes for CASSSLADGSGELFF. The rearrangement uses TRBV7-7 and TRBJ2-2, with D possibly TRBD2 on 6 matching bases. The CDR3 spans 15 residues. CDR1 is SSHAT and CDR2 is FNYEAQ in the germline V gene (reference sequence).